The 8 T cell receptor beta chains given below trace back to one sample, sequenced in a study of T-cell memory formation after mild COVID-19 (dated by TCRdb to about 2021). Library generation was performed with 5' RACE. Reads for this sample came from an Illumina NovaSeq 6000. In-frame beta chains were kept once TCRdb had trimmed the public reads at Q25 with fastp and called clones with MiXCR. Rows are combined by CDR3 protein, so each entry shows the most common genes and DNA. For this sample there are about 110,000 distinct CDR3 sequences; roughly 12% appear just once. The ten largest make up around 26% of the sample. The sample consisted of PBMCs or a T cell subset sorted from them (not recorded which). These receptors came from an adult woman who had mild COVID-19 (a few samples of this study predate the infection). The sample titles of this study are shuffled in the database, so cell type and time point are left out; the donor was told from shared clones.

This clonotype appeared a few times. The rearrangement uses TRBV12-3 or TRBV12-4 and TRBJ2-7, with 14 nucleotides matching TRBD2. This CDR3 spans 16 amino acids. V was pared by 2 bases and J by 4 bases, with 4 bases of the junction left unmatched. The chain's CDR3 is CASSLPGTSGRYEQYF. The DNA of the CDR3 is TGTGCCAGCAGTTTACCGGGGACTAGCGGGAGATACGAGCAGTACTTC.

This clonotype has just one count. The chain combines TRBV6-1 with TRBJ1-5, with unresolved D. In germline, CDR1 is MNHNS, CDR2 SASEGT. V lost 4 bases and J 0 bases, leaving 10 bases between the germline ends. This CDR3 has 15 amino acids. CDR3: CASSVTVNSNQPQHF. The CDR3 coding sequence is TGTGCCAGCAGTGTAACTGTTAATAGCAATCAGCCCCAGCATTTT.

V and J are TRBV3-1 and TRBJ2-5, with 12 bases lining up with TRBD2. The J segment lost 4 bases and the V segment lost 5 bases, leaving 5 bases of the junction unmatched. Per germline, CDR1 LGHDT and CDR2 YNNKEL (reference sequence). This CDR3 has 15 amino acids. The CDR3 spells CASSELAGGGETQYF. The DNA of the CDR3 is TGTGCCAGCAGCGAACTAGCGGGAGGAGGAGAGACCCAGTACTTC.

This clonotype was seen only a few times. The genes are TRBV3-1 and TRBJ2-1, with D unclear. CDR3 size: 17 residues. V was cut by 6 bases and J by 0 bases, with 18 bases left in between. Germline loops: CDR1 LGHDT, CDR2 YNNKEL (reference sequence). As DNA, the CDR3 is TGTGCCAGCAGTCTCAGTATGGTGGTTAGCTCCTACAATGAGCAGTTCTTC. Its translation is CASSLSMVVSSYNEQFF.

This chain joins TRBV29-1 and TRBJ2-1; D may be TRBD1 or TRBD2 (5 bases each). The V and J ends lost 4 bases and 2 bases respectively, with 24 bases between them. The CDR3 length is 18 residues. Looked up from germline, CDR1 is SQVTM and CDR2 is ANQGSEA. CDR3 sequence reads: CSVVLVEGRSVTYNEQFF. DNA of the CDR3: TGCAGCGTTGTATTGGTTGAGGGGCGTTCCGTTACCTACAATGAGCAGTTCTTC.

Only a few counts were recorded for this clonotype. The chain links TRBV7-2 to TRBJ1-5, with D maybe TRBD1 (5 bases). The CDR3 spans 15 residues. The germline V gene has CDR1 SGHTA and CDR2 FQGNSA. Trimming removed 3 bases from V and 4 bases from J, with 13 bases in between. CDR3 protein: CASSLDPRGNQPQHF. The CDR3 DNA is TGTGCCAGCAGCTTGGATCCCCGGGGGAATCAGCCCCAGCATTTT.

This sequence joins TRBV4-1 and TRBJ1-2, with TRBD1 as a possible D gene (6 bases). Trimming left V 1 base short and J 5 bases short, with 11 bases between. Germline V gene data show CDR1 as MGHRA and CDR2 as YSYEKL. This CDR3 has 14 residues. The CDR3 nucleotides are TGCGCCAGCAGCCAAGCCGGGACATCTTATGGCTACACCTTC. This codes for CASSQAGTSYGYTF.

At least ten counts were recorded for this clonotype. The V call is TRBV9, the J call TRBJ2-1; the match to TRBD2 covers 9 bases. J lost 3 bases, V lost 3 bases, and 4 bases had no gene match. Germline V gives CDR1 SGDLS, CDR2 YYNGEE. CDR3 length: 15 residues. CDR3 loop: CASSALSGGYNEQFF. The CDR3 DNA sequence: TGTGCCAGCAGCGCCCTTAGCGGGGGCTACAATGAGCAGTTCTTC.